These 2 T cell receptor beta chains came from one sample sequenced in a study of T cell responses to AZD1222 COVID-19 vaccine. This table comes from immunoSEQ multiplex PCR, and its TCRdb copy is limited to in-frame clones, with some not included. Of roughly 150,000 clones in the sample, roughly 80% were seen once. The sequences come from peripheral blood, collected on day 0 of AZD1222 vaccination. These receptors all come from an adult in good health.

J is TRBJ1-5 and V is TRBV28; maybe TRBD1 (5 bases). This CDR3 spans 15 amino acids. CDR1 and CDR2 (germline): MDHEN, SYDVKM. The germline V and J ends were trimmed by 5 bases and 0 bases, with 11 bases remaining between them. CDR3 DNA: TGTGCCAGCAGTGCTTGGACAACTAGCAATCAGCCCCAGCATTTT. It specifies CASSAWTTSNQPQHF.

The CDR3 protein is CASSLLFGREDYGYTF. The CDR3 coding sequence is TGTGCCAGCAGTTTATTGTTCGGCAGGGAGGACTATGGCTACACCTTC. The chain is built from TRBV28 and TRBJ1-2, with D possibly being TRBD1 (5 bases). Germline V lookup: CDR1 MDHEN, CDR2 SYDVKM. Trimming removed 1 base at V and 3 bases at J, with 15 bases between. The CDR3 consists of 16 residues.